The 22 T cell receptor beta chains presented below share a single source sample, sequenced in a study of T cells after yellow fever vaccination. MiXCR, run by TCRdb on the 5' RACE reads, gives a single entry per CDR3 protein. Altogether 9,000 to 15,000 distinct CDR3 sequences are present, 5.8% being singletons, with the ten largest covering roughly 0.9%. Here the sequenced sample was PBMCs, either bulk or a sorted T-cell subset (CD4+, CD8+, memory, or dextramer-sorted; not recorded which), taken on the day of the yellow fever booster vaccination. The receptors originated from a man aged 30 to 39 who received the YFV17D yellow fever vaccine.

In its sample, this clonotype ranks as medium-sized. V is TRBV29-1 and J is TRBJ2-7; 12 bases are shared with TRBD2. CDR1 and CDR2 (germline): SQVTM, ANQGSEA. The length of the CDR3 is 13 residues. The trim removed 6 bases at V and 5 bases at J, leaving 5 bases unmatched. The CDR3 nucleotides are TGCAGCGTGATGCGACTAGCGGGGGACGAGCAGTACTTC. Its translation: CSVMRLAGDEQYF.

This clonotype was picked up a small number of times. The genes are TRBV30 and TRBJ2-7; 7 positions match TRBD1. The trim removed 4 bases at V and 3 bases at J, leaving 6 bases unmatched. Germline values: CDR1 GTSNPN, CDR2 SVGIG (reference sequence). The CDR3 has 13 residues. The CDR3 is CAWMVRDSYEQYF. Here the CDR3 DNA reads TGTGCCTGGATGGTCAGGGACAGCTACGAGCAGTACTTC.

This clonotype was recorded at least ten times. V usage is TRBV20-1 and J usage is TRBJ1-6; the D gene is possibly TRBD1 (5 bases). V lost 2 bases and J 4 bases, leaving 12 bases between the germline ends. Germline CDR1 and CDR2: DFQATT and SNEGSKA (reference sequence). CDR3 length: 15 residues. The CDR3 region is CSARLPEGYNSPLHF. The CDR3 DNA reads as TGCAGTGCTAGACTCCCGGAGGGGTATAATTCACCCCTCCACTTT.

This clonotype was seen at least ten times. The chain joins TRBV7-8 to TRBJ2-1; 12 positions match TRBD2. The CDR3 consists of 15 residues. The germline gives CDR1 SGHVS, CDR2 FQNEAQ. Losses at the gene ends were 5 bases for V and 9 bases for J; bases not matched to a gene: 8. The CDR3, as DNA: TGTGCCAGCAGCCAGACTAGCGGGAGTGGGGTTGAGCAGTTCTTC. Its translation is CASSQTSGSGVEQFF. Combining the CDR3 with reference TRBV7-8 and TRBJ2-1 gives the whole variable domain GAGVSQSPRYKVAKRGQDVALRCDPISGHVSLFWYQQALGQGPEFLTYFQNEAQLDKSGLPSDRFFAERPEGSVSTLKIQRTQQEDSAVYLCASSQTSGSGVEQFFGPGTRLTVL.

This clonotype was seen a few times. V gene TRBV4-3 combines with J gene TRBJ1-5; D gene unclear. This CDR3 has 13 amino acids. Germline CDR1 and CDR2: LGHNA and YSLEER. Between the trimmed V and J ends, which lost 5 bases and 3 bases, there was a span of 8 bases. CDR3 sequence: CASSVAYNQPQHF. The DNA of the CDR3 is TGCGCCAGCAGCGTCGCCTACAATCAGCCCCAGCATTTT.

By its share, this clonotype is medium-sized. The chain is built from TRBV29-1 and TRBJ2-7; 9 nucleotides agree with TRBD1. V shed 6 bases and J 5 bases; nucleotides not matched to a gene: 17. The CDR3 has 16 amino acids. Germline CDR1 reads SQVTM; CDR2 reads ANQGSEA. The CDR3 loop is CSVLGVLGQGPHEQYF. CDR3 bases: TGCAGCGTCCTGGGGGTCTTGGGACAGGGCCCTCACGAGCAGTACTTC.

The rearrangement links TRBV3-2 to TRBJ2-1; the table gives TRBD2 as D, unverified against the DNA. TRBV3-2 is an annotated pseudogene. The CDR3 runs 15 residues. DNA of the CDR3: TGTGCCTGCACCCAAGCTAGCGGGGCGAACAATGAGCAGTTCTTC. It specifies CACTQASGANNEQFF.

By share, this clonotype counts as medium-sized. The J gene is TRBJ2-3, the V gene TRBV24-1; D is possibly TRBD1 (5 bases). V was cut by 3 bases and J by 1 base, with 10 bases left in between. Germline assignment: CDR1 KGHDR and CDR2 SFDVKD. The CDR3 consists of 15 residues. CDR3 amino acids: CATSDPGQGTDTQYF. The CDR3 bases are TGTGCCACCAGTGATCCTGGACAAGGCACAGATACGCAGTATTTT.

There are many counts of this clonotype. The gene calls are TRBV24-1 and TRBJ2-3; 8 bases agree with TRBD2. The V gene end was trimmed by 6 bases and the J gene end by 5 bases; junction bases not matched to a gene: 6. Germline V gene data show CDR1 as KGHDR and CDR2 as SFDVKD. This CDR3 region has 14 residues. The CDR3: CATSREGPRDTQYF. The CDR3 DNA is TGTGCCACCAGTCGGGAGGGCCCAAGAGATACGCAGTATTTT.

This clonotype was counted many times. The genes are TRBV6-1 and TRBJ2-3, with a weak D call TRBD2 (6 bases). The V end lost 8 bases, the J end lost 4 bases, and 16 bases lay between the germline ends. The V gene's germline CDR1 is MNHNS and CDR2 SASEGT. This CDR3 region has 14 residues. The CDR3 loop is CASDLASRADTQYF. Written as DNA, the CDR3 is TGTGCCAGCGACCTAGCGAGCAGAGCAGATACGCAGTATTTT.

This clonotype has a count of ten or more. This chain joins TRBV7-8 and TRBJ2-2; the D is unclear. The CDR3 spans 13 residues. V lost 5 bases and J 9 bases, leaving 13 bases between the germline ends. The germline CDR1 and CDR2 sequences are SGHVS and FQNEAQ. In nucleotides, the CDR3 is TGTGCCAGCAGCCCAGGATGGGTCCGGGAGCTGTTTTTT. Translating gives CASSPGWVRELFF.

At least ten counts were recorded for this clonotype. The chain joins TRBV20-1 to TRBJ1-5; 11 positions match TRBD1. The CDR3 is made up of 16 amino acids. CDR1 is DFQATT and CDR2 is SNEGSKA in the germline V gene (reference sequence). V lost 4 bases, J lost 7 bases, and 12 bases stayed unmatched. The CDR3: CSAITGTGGGSQPQHF. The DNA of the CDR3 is TGCAGTGCTATCACCGGGACAGGGGGAGGCAGCCAGCCCCAGCATTTT.

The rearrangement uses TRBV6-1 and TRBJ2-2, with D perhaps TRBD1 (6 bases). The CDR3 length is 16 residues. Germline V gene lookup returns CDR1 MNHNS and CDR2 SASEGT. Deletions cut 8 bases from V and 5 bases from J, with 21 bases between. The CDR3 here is CASLTPRGISTGELFF. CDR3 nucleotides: TGTGCCAGCCTTACCCCCAGGGGTATCTCTACCGGGGAGCTGTTTTTT.

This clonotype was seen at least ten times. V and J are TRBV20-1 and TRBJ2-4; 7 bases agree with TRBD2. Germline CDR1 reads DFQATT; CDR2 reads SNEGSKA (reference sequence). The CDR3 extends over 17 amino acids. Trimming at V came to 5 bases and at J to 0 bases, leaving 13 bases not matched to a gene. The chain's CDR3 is CSALLATDLLAKNIQYF. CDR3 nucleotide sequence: TGCAGTGCTCTACTAGCGACCGACCTTCTAGCCAAAAACATTCAGTACTTC.

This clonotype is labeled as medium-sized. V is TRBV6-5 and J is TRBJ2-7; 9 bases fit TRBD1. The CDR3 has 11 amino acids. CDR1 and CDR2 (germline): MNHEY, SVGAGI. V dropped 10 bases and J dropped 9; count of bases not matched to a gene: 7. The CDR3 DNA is TGTGCCACTAGGGACAGGGTACTGCAGTACTTC. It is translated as CATRDRVLQYF.

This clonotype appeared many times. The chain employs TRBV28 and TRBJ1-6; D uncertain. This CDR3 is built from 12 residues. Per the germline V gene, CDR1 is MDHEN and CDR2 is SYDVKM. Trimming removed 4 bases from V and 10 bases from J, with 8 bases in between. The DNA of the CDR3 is TGTGCCAGCAGTTCCCGGCCCTCACCCCTCCACTTT. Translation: CASSSRPSPLHF. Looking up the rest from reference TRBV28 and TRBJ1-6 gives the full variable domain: DVKVTQSSRYLVKRTGEKVFLECVQDMDHENMFWYRQDPGLGLRLIYFSYDVKMKEKGDIPEGYSVSREKKERFSLILESASTNQTSMYLCASSSRPSPLHFGNGTRLTVT.

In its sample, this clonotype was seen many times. CDR3 DNA: TGTGCCAGCAGCAACTACAATGAGCAGTTCTTC. Its protein product is CASSNYNEQFF. This chain joins TRBV12-3 or TRBV12-4 and TRBJ2-1; no reliable D call. V was shortened by 6 bases and J by 3 bases, with 3 bases between the two germline ends. The CDR3 runs 11 residues.

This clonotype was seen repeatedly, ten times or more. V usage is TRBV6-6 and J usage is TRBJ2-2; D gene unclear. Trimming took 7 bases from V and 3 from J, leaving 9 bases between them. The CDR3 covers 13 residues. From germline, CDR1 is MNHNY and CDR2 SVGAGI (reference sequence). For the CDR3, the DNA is TGTGCCAGCATTATTAGTGACACCGGGGAGCTGTTTTTT. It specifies CASIISDTGELFF.

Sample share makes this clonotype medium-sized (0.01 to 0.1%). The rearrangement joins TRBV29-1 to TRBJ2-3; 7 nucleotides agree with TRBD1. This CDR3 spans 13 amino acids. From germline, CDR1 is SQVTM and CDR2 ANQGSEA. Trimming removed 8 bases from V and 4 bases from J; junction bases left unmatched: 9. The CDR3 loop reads CSHEGARADTQYF. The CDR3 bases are TGCAGCCATGAGGGGGCGCGTGCAGATACGCAGTATTTT.

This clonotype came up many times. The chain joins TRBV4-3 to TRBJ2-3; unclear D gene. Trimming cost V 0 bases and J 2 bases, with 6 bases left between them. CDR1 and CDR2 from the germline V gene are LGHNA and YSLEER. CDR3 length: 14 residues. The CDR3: CASSQDVDTDTQYF. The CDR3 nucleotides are TGCGCCAGCAGCCAAGATGTTGACACAGATACGCAGTATTTT.

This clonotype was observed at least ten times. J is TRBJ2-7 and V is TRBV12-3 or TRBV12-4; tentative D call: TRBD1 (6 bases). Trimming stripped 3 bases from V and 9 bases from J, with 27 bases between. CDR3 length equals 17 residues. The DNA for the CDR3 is TGTGCCAGCAGTTTCTCATTTGACTGGACAGAGCCCGGTGGGCAGTACTTC. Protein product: CASSFSFDWTEPGGQYF.

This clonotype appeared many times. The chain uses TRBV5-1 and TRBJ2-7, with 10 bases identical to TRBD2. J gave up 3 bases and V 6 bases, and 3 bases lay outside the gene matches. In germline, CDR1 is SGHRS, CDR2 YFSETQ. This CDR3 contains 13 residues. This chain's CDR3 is CASTASGGYEQYF. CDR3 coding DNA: TGCGCCAGCACCGCTAGCGGGGGCTACGAGCAGTACTTC.